A single sample is the source of the 9 T cell receptor beta chains below, sequenced in a study of T cells after yellow fever vaccination. TCRdb passed the 5' RACE reads through MiXCR, listing each CDR3 protein once. Altogether 300,000 to 450,000 distinct CDR3 sequences are present, roughly 6.1% being singletons, with the ten largest covering about 15%. Sequenced material: PBMCs, taken 5 days after the yellow fever booster vaccination. The receptors derive from a man aged 25 to 40 who received the YFV17D yellow fever vaccine.

This clonotype occurred many times. The CDR3 loop is CASSSYRGGTGELFF. In nucleotides, the CDR3 is TGTGCCAGCAGCTCCTACAGGGGAGGGACCGGGGAGCTGTTTTTT. The gene calls are TRBV7-2 and TRBJ2-2; D is tentatively TRBD1 or TRBD2 (7 bases each). This CDR3 contains 15 residues. Germline CDR1 and CDR2: SGHTA and FQGNSA. Between the trimmed V and J ends, which lost 4 bases and 5 bases, there was a span of 14 bases.

This clonotype has a count of ten or more. This rearrangement joins TRBV12-3 or TRBV12-4 to TRBJ2-7, with 7 nucleotides matching TRBD1. The CDR3 contains 15 residues. Losses at the gene ends were 4 bases for V and 1 base for J; bases not matched to a gene: 7. The CDR3 is CASSSTGEPSYEQYF. The CDR3 DNA follows: TGTGCCAGCAGTTCCACAGGGGAACCGTCCTACGAGCAGTACTTC.

This clonotype was found a few times. V usage is TRBV6-2 or TRBV6-3 and J usage is TRBJ2-1; D is possibly TRBD2 (5 bases). This CDR3 region has 13 residues. Germline V gives CDR1 MNHEY, CDR2 SVGEGT. The ends were cut back, 8 bases at V and 5 bases at J, with 13 bases in the middle. This CDR3 reads CASRPSGNNEQFF. CDR3 coding DNA: TGTGCCAGCCGACCCAGCGGAAACAATGAGCAGTTCTTC.

The V call is TRBV11-3, the J call TRBJ2-1, with TRBD1 as a possible D gene (5 bases). Germline CDR1 is SGHNT and CDR2 is YENEEA. V was cut by 2 bases and J by 7 bases, with 9 bases left in between. The CDR3 totals 13 residues. The CDR3 here is CASSLWQGNEQFF. CDR3 DNA: TGTGCCAGCAGCTTATGGCAGGGAAATGAGCAGTTCTTC.

The chain recombines TRBV7-6 with TRBJ1-1; tentative D call: TRBD1 (5 bases). Germline values: CDR1 SGHVS, CDR2 FNYEAQ. Trimming removed 1 base at V and 1 base at J, with 13 bases between. The CDR3 runs 16 residues. CDR3 in amino acids: CASSLEGTGPNTEAFF. CDR3 in DNA: TGTGCCAGCAGCTTAGAAGGCACAGGACCGAACACTGAAGCTTTCTTT.

The chain has TRBV7-2 and TRBJ1-6; perhaps TRBD1 as D (5 bases). Germline values: CDR1 SGHTA, CDR2 FQGNSA. CDR3 length: 13 amino acids. Trimming took 5 bases from V and 8 from J, leaving 10 bases between them. In nucleotides, the CDR3 is TGTGCCAGCAGCCCCCCAGGGTATTCACCCCTCCACTTT. Encoded protein: CASSPPGYSPLHF.

This clonotype was found many times. The gene calls are TRBV10-2 and TRBJ2-3; D not resolved. CDR1 and CDR2 (germline): WSHSY, SAAADI. Trimming pared 6 bases from V and 2 bases from J, leaving 9 bases between. There are 13 residues in the CDR3. The CDR3 DNA follows: TGCGCCAGCAGCCCTACGACCACAGATACGCAGTATTTT. Protein sequence: CASSPTTTDTQYF.

This clonotype was seen a few times. The gene calls are TRBV18 and TRBJ2-2, with D hard to call. Germline V gene data show CDR1 as KGHSH and CDR2 as LQKENI. V lost 0 bases and J lost 4, with 6 bases in between. CDR3 length: 14 residues. The CDR3 DNA is TGTGCCAGCTCACCACCGATCAGCACCGGGGAGCTGTTTTTT. It codes for CASSPPISTGELFF.

In its sample, this clonotype was seen a few times. CDR3 nucleotide sequence: TGTGCCACCAGCAGATCCAGGGAAGATACGCAGTATTTT. Its translation: CATSRSREDTQYF. V gene TRBV15 combines with J gene TRBJ2-3, with a tentative D call TRBD1 (5 bases). CDR1 is LNHNV and CDR2 is YYDKDF in the germline V gene (reference sequence). This CDR3 spans 13 amino acids. V was pared by 2 bases and J by 5 bases, with 8 bases between.